Following are 5 T cell receptor beta chains from one sample sequenced in a study of early T cells in non-severe SARS-CoV-2 infection. MiXCR, applied by TCRdb to the 5' RACE reads, yields one record per CDR3 protein. The data show more than 65,000 distinct CDR3 sequences, roughly 13% seen once. Sequencing was performed on whole blood. The source is an adult who was a healthcare worker with PCR-confirmed SARS-CoV-2 infection or an uninfected control (not recorded which).

In its sample, this clonotype was seen a few times. This chain uses TRBV11-2 with TRBJ2-1, with TRBD2 matching over 8 bases. Trimming cost V 4 bases and J 7 bases; bases outside gene matches: 9. Germline loops: CDR1 SGHAT, CDR2 FQNNGV. The CDR3 sequence is 15 residues long. CDR3 in amino acids: CASSSGLAGANEQFF. Here the CDR3 DNA reads TGTGCCAGCAGCTCCGGACTAGCCGGGGCGAATGAGCAGTTCTTC.

This clonotype was picked up many times. The chain has TRBV30 and TRBJ2-5; D not resolved. This CDR3 contains 10 residues. The ends were cut back, 1 base at V and 5 bases at J, with 2 bases in the middle. CDR1 GTSNPN and CDR2 SVGIG come from the germline V gene (reference sequence). CDR3 in amino acids: CAWSAETQYF. DNA for the CDR3: TGTGCCTGGAGTGCGGAGACCCAGTACTTC. Full variable domain (outside the CDR3, taken from reference TRBV30 and TRBJ2-5): SQTIHQWPATLVQPVGSPLSLECTVEGTSNPNLYWYRQAAGRGLQLLFYSVGIGQISSEVPQNLSASRPQDRQFILSSKKLLLSDSGFYLCAWSAETQYFGPGTRLLVL.

This clonotype turned up a few times. The chain carries TRBV29-1 and TRBJ2-7; 7 nucleotides match TRBD2. The CDR3 contains 13 residues. The V and J ends lost 7 bases and 7 bases, in that order; junction bases with no gene match: 13. The germline CDR1 and CDR2 sequences are SQVTM and ANQGSEA. The CDR3 DNA is TGCAGCGCCGAGAAAGGTCTCGGGGGGGAGCAGTACTTC. Translated, it gives CSAEKGLGGEQYF.

With respect to this clonotype: One junction end disagrees with the germline gene, perhaps due to a read error. The chain uses TRBV5-5 and TRBJ2-7; D possibly corresponds to TRBD1 (5 bases). The CDR3 is 13 amino acids. The germline V gene has CDR1 SGHKS and CDR2 YYEKEE (reference sequence). The CDR3 here is CASSFHSTGRMHF. The DNA of the CDR3 is TGTGCCAGCAGCTTCCATTCTACAGGTCGCATGCACTTC. Variable domain in full (rest from reference TRBV5-5 and TRBJ2-7): DAGVTQSPTHLIKTRGQQVTLRCSPISGHKSVSWYQQVLGQGPQFIFQYYEKEERGRGNFPDRFSARQFPNYSSELNVNALLLGDSALYLCASSFHSTGRMHFGPGTRLTVT.

This clonotype was detected a few times. V and J are TRBV14 and TRBJ2-5; D call uncertain. The CDR3 has 11 amino acids. Deletions cut 4 bases from V and 5 bases from J, with 5 bases between. Germline lookup yields CDR1 SGHDN and CDR2 FVKESK. The CDR3 DNA reads as TGTGCCAGCAGCCCTGGGGAGACCCAGTACTTC. Translating gives CASSPGETQYF.